The 9 T cell receptor beta chains given below trace back to one sample, sequenced in a study of blood T cell repertoires in COVID-19. Sequencing was performed with immunoSEQ multiplex PCR; in TCRdb, only in-frame clones are kept and a portion is missing. The sample contains some 280,000 clones, roughly 90% of which appear only once. What was sequenced was peripheral blood. The source of these receptors is an older woman with acute or convalescent COVID-19.

This clone was observed once. V usage is TRBV5-1 and J usage is TRBJ2-1; D unclear. Per the germline V gene, CDR1 is SGHRS and CDR2 is YFSETQ. Between the trimmed V and J ends, which lost 0 bases and 6 bases, there was a span of 10 bases. The CDR3 consists of 14 residues. CDR3 sequence: CASSLGAELNEQFF. CDR3 in DNA: TGCGCCAGCAGCTTGGGGGCTGAACTCAATGAGCAGTTCTTC.

The J gene is TRBJ2-1, the V gene TRBV7-2; D gene uncertain. Trimming removed 0 bases at V and 8 bases at J, with 8 bases between. Germline loops: CDR1 SGHTA, CDR2 FQGNSA. This CDR3 is built from 13 residues. The CDR3 is CASSLAFFDEQFF. The CDR3 DNA is TGTGCCAGCAGCTTAGCTTTTTTCGATGAGCAGTTCTTC.

V is TRBV12-1 and J is TRBJ2-3; the table's D call TRBD2 went unverified against the DNA. TRBV12-1 is a pseudogene segment. This CDR3 spans 16 amino acids. In DNA, the CDR3 is TGTGCCAGCAGCTGGGAGACTAGCGGGAGCTCAGATACGCAGTATTTT. Its translation is CASSWETSGSSDTQYF.

The rearrangement links TRBV18 to TRBJ1-2; 9 bases line up with TRBD1. Germline V lookup: CDR1 KGHSH, CDR2 LQKENI. V lost 3 bases to trimming and J lost 7 bases; unmatched junction nucleotides: 9. The CDR3 consists of 15 residues. The CDR3 sequence is CASSPAGTGFGGYTF. As DNA, the CDR3 is TGTGCCAGCTCACCCGCGGGGACAGGGTTTGGTGGCTACACCTTC.

CDR3 bases: TGTGCCAGCAGGGGGGACCAGCGGGGCACCGGGGAGCTGTTTTTT. Translated, it gives CASRGDQRGTGELFF. V and J are TRBV9 and TRBJ2-2, with 7 bases fitting TRBD2. V was pared by 5 bases and J by 4 bases, with 8 bases of the junction left unmatched. In germline, CDR1 is SGDLS, CDR2 YYNGEE. The length of the CDR3 is 15 residues.

This chain uses TRBV30 with TRBJ2-2, with 13 bases matching TRBD2. This CDR3 contains 13 residues. Per the germline V gene, CDR1 is GTSNPN and CDR2 is SVGIG (reference sequence). Trimming removed 5 bases from V and 7 bases from J; junction bases left unmatched: 1. This chain's CDR3 is CAWGLAGDGELFF. CDR3 nucleotide sequence: TGTGCCTGGGGACTAGCGGGGGACGGGGAGCTGTTTTTT.

This clone was detected once. This chain connects TRBV7-6 to TRBJ2-1; 8 bases are shared with TRBD2. Looked up from germline, CDR1 is SGHVS and CDR2 is FNYEAQ. The CDR3 has 16 residues. The V segment lost 2 bases and the J segment 7 bases; nucleotides outside the gene matches: 10. This CDR3 reads CASSLYPSGGMNEQFF. The CDR3 DNA sequence: TGTGCCAGCAGCTTATATCCCAGCGGGGGTATGAATGAGCAGTTCTTC.

The CDR3, as DNA: TGCGCCAGCAGCTTGGACGGGACTTACTTTTACGAGCAGTACTTC. It translates to CASSLDGTYFYEQYF. V and J are TRBV5-1 and TRBJ2-7; possible D gene TRBD2, 6 bases. V dropped 0 bases and J dropped 4 bases, with 14 bases sitting between them. CDR3 length: 15 residues. Germline V gene data show CDR1 as SGHRS and CDR2 as YFSETQ.

The chain links TRBV10-3 to TRBJ2-2, with D tentatively TRBD2 (5 bases). Germline CDR1 and CDR2: ENHRY and SYGVKD. The V gene lost 5 bases and the J gene lost 6 bases, with 16 bases spanning the gap. CDR3 length equals 15 residues. The CDR3 is CAISSLAGGPGELFF. CDR3 nucleotide sequence: TGTGCCATCAGTAGCCTCGCCGGAGGTCCCGGGGAGCTGTTTTTT.